This T cell receptor (beta chain) was sequenced for a study of blood T cell repertoires in COVID-19. Generated by immunoSEQ multiplex PCR, the TCRdb table keeps only in-frame clones and is missing some. The sample yields just over 300,000 clones, roughly 90% seen once. The CDR3 spans 13 residues. Germline V CDR1 and CDR2: LGHNA, YSLEER. Trimming pared 3 bases from V and 6 bases from J, leaving 9 bases between. The sample was PBMCs or T cells enriched from blood (not recorded which). The TCR was taken from a woman in her late teens or twenties who had recovered from COVID-19. The chain recombines TRBV4-3 with TRBJ2-1; D perhaps matches TRBD2 (6 bases). CDR3 DNA: TGCGCCAGCAGCCACAATAGCGGCAATGAGCAGTTCTTC. Translation gives CASSHNSGNEQFF.